The 24 T cell receptor beta chains presented below share a single source sample, sequenced in a study of blood T cells in healthy people across ages (dated by TCRdb to the mid-2010s). The library was generated by 5' RACE. The listed sequencing device is Illumina HiSeq 2500. The second PCR ran for about 6 to 11 cycles and used a J-beta primer mix along with a sample-barcoded 5' primer. TCRdb took the public reads, trimmed them with fastp at Q25, ran MiXCR for clone calling and kept in-frame beta chains. Rows are combined by CDR3 protein, so each entry shows the most common genes and DNA. The table for this sample lists about 1,800,000 distinct CDR3 sequences; roughly 27% of them were counted only once. In total, the top ten clones hold roughly 8.2% of the sample. The sequencing sample was made of blood. The receptors originated from a woman in her twenties or thirties in good health.

This chain connects TRBV14 to TRBJ2-1; 8 bases map to TRBD2. With 2 bases clipped from V and 2 bases from J, the junction kept 5 bases outside the gene matches. CDR1 SGHDN and CDR2 FVKESK come from the germline V gene. The CDR3 is 16 amino acids. The CDR3 reads CASSQTGGAPYNEQFF. The DNA of the CDR3 is TGTGCCAGCAGCCAAACCGGGGGGGCACCCTACAATGAGCAGTTCTTC.

Points on this clonotype: This sequence may be a read error, since a much larger clone differs from it by one base. The chain couples TRBV20-1 to TRBJ2-5; TRBD2 might be the D (6 bases). The CDR3 loop spans 13 amino acids. From germline, CDR1 is DFQATT and CDR2 SNEGSKA (reference sequence). The CDR3 sequence: CSARRDFQETRYF. CDR3 bases: TGCAGTGCTAGGCGGGACTTCCAAGAGACCCGGTACTTC.

This clonotype showed up many times. This rearrangement joins TRBV7-9 to TRBJ2-1; 8 bases align to TRBD1. Germline V lookup: CDR1 SEHNR, CDR2 FQNEAQ (reference sequence). The trim removed 8 bases at V and 7 bases at J, leaving 13 bases unmatched. This CDR3 region has 15 residues. CDR3 DNA: TGTGCCAGCCTCACTAGACAGGGGCCGGAGAATGAGCAGTTCTTC. As protein: CASLTRQGPENEQFF.

This clonotype was counted once. V and J are TRBV18 and TRBJ2-5; weak D call: TRBD1 (6 bases). V was clipped by 6 bases and J by 5 bases, with 19 bases between them. Germline lookup yields CDR1 KGHSH and CDR2 LQKENI. The CDR3 runs 15 residues. The CDR3 loop reads CASSPAQGRSETQYF. The CDR3 nucleotides read TGTGCCAGCTCGCCGGCCCAGGGGCGGTCTGAGACCCAGTACTTC.

This sequence joins TRBV12-3 or TRBV12-4 and TRBJ2-7, with D possibly matching TRBD1 (6 bases). V lost 6 bases and J 0 bases, leaving 12 bases between the germline ends. This CDR3 region has 14 residues. The CDR3, as DNA: TGTGCCAGCAGGGACAGCTATAACTCCTACGAGCAGTACTTC. This sequence encodes CASRDSYNSYEQYF.

This clonotype was observed a handful of times. The chain joins TRBV7-9 to TRBJ2-4; D is possibly TRBD2 (6 bases). With 2 bases removed from V and 13 bases from J, the gap between germline ends came to 12 bases. CDR3 size: 12 residues. In germline, CDR1 is SEHNR, CDR2 FQNEAQ (reference sequence). The CDR3 region has the DNA TGTGCCAGCAGCTTATTCTTGGAGGGGCAGTACTTC. Translating it yields CASSLFLEGQYF. Full variable domain (remainder filled in from reference TRBV7-9 and TRBJ2-4): DTGVSQNPRHKITKRGQNVTFRCDPISEHNRLYWYRQTLGQGPEFLTYFQNEAQLEKSRLLSDRFSAERPKGSFSTLEIQRTEQGDSAMYLCASSLFLEGQYFGAGTRLSVL.

This clonotype was picked up many times. This rearrangement joins TRBV5-1 to TRBJ2-7; 11 positions match TRBD2. The germline CDR1 and CDR2 sequences are SGHRS and YFSETQ. The CDR3 sequence is 14 residues long. The junction had 5 bases not matched to a gene; V was cut back by 4 bases and J by 5 bases. CDR3 protein: CASSTSGSRNEQYF. Here the CDR3 DNA reads TGCGCCAGCAGCACTAGCGGGAGTCGGAACGAGCAGTACTTC.

There are a few counts of this clonotype. J is TRBJ2-3 and V is TRBV7-3; no clear D. CDR3 size: 14 residues. Germline-derived CDR1 and CDR2 are SGHTA and FQGTGA. The V end lost 4 bases, the J end lost 1 base, and 9 bases lay between the germline ends. The CDR3 nucleotides read TGTGCCAGCAGCTCCATTTCTGGCACAGATACGCAGTATTTT. It encodes CASSSISGTDTQYF.

This clonotype has ten or more counts. The chain couples TRBV29-1 to TRBJ2-5; 10 bases map to TRBD1. The CDR3 length is 13 residues. The V and J ends lost 3 bases and 4 bases, in that order; junction bases with no gene match: 2. CDR1 SQVTM and CDR2 ANQGSEA come from the germline V gene. CDR3 nucleotides: TGCAGCGTTGATGGGACAGGGGCAGAGACCCAGTACTTC. This sequence encodes CSVDGTGAETQYF.

This clonotype appeared a few times. This rearrangement joins TRBV5-6 to TRBJ2-1; D tentatively fits TRBD1 or TRBD2 (6 bases each). This CDR3 region has 14 residues. Germline V gives CDR1 SGHDT, CDR2 YYEEEE. V lost 2 bases and J lost 13, with 19 bases in between. CDR3 protein: CASSLSGAEETQFF. The CDR3, as DNA: TGTGCCAGCAGCTTATCGGGGGCCGAAGAGACCCAGTTCTTC.

Note on this clonotype: A read error is possible here, since a much larger clone lies one base away. The chain uses TRBV7-2 and TRBJ2-1; D may be TRBD1 or TRBD2 (5 bases each). V lost 4 bases to trimming and J lost 6 bases, with 16 bases between them. Germline V gene lookup returns CDR1 SGHTA and CDR2 FQGNSA. The CDR3 contains 15 residues. The CDR3 nucleotides read TGTGCCAGCAGCTCAAAACGGGACCTGAGCAATGAGCAGTTCTTC. It codes for CASSSKRDLSNEQFF.

This clonotype was observed a handful of times. A much larger clone sits a single nucleotide away, making a read error possible. The gene calls are TRBV7-9 and TRBJ1-2; TRBD1 is a possible D gene (5 bases). The CDR3 is made up of 12 amino acids. In germline, CDR1 is SEHNR, CDR2 FQNEAQ (reference sequence). Trimming shortened V by 3 bases and J by 8 bases, and 10 bases separated the two germline ends. CDR3 DNA: TGTGCCAGCAGCTTGGGGGAAATGGGCTACACCTTC. Protein: CASSLGEMGYTF.

V usage is TRBV12-5 and J usage is TRBJ2-5; D may be TRBD1 (5 bases). The V end lost 1 base, the J end lost 1 base, and 7 bases lay between the germline ends. CDR3 size: 14 residues. Germline V lookup: CDR1 LGHNT, CDR2 FRNRAP. The CDR3 sequence: CASGLAGIQETQYF. The CDR3 region has the DNA TGTGCTAGTGGTTTGGCAGGGATCCAAGAGACCCAGTACTTC.

V and J are TRBV5-1 and TRBJ2-2; possibly TRBD1 for D (6 bases). This CDR3 is built from 14 residues. Germline assignment: CDR1 SGHRS and CDR2 YFSETQ. The V gene lost 2 bases and the J gene lost 9 bases, with 14 bases spanning the gap. CDR3 sequence (DNA): TGCGCCAGCAGCTTAAGGATCGGGACAAGGGAGCTGTTTTTT. Amino acids: CASSLRIGTRELFF.

This clonotype turned up a few times. The chain combines TRBV24-1 with TRBJ2-6, with a possible D match to TRBD1 (6 bases). V dropped 8 bases and J dropped 4 bases, with 11 bases sitting between them. The CDR3 spans 14 residues. The germline gives CDR1 KGHDR, CDR2 SFDVKD. CDR3 DNA sequence: TGTGCCACCACACAGGGAGCAGGGGCCAACGTCCTGACTTTC. Its translation: CATTQGAGANVLTF.

CDR3 coding DNA: TGCAGCGTTGAAGAGGGCACTCAGGGCCCAGGTACGCAGTATTTT. Amino acids: CSVEEGTQGPGTQYF. The V and J genes are TRBV29-1 and TRBJ2-3, with D possibly TRBD1 on 5 matching bases. Germline V CDR1 and CDR2: SQVTM, ANQGSEA. V lost 0 bases and J 8 bases, leaving 18 bases between the germline ends. The CDR3 runs 15 residues.

This clonotype was counted at least ten times. The chain couples TRBV12-3 or TRBV12-4 to TRBJ2-7; D possibly matches TRBD1 or TRBD2 (6 bases each). V was pared by 6 bases and J by 3 bases, with 18 bases between. The CDR3 has 15 amino acids. Here the CDR3 reads CASRPGALLHYEQYF. The CDR3 DNA reads TGTGCCAGCAGACCGGGGGCCCTCCTTCACTACGAGCAGTACTTC.

In this sample, this clonotype turned up a few times. V gene TRBV7-8 combines with J gene TRBJ2-7; D is unclear. The CDR3 totals 14 residues. The V gene's germline CDR1 is SGHVS and CDR2 FQNEAQ. V dropped 2 bases and J dropped 2 bases, with 10 bases sitting between them. CDR3 protein: CASSLSQVAYEQYF. DNA of the CDR3: TGTGCCAGCAGCTTAAGCCAGGTAGCCTACGAGCAGTACTTC.

This chain connects TRBV4-3 to TRBJ1-3; D not resolved. CDR3 length equals 15 residues. Trimming stripped 4 bases from V and 0 bases from J, with 10 bases between. Germline loops: CDR1 LGHNA, CDR2 YSLEER. The CDR3 protein is CASSPGSHSGNTIYF. The CDR3 DNA reads as TGCGCCAGCAGCCCCGGGTCGCACTCTGGAAACACCATATATTTT.

This clonotype was counted only a few times. The chain combines TRBV20-1 with TRBJ2-3; D perhaps matches TRBD2 (5 bases). The V end was cut by 8 bases, the J end by 2 bases, with 20 bases between. This CDR3 spans 15 amino acids. Per the germline V gene, CDR1 is DFQATT and CDR2 is SNEGSKA (reference sequence). The chain's CDR3 is CSTRSRELLTDTQYF. The CDR3 region has the DNA TGCAGTACCAGGTCCCGGGAACTACTCACAGATACGCAGTATTTT.

This clonotype was recorded many times. The chain combines TRBV5-1 with TRBJ2-5; no clear D gene. The CDR3 spans 16 residues. V was clipped by 0 bases and J by 4 bases, with 16 bases between them. Germline CDR1 SGHRS, CDR2 YFSETQ. The CDR3 coding sequence is TGCGCCAGCAGCTTGGAAGATAAGGATTTGGCAGAGACCCAGTACTTC. It is translated as CASSLEDKDLAETQYF.

V usage is TRBV6-6 and J usage is TRBJ1-2; 10 bases are a match to TRBD1. This CDR3 has 17 amino acids. Germline lookup yields CDR1 MNHNY and CDR2 SVGAGI (reference sequence). Germline trimming cut 2 bases from V and 4 bases from J; bases unmatched to any gene: 10. CDR3 sequence (DNA): TGTGCCAGCAGTTACCCGGGACAGGGGAGGCTAGGCTATGGCTACACCTTC. Protein sequence: CASSYPGQGRLGYGYTF.

The V call is TRBV29-1, the J call TRBJ1-2; D is unclear. There are 14 residues in the CDR3. V was trimmed by 6 bases and J by 4 bases, leaving 18 bases between them. Per the germline V gene, CDR1 is SQVTM and CDR2 is ANQGSEA. In nucleotides, the CDR3 is TGCAGCGTCCTCAAGGCGGCCGACGCCTATGGCTACACCTTC. This codes for CSVLKAADAYGYTF.

This clonotype appeared a few times. V usage is TRBV14 and J usage is TRBJ1-2, with D perhaps TRBD1 (5 bases). Germline V gene data show CDR1 as SGHDN and CDR2 as FVKESK. The CDR3 runs 16 residues. Between the trimmed V and J ends, which lost 0 bases and 3 bases, there was a span of 14 bases. CDR3 DNA: TGTGCCAGCAGCCAAGAAGGGGCAGATTTGTACTATGGCTACACCTTC. Its translation: CASSQEGADLYYGYTF.